The clone carrying this T cell receptor (beta chain) was detected ten times or more. Its antigen is still unknown. V lost 1 base, J lost 2 bases, and 14 bases lay in between. Germline V gene lookup returns CDR1 SGHDT and CDR2 YYEEEE. The CDR3 is 16 residues long. The entry originates in a study of CD8 T cells in ankylosing spondylitis. TCR beta libraries were made by quantitative 5'-RACE with molecular barcodes. TCRdb re-derived calls from the 5' RACE reads in MiXCR, one entry per CDR3 protein. The data show fewer than 500,000 distinct CDR3 sequences, around 20% seen once. Findings and caveats of the study: Seemingly distinctive of ankylosing spondylitis blood was a TCR beta motif formed by eight highly homologous variants. A CD8+ phenotype characterized the disease-linked clones, which were relatively rare in peripheral blood. Researchers reportedly found disease-linked clones significantly enriched in matched ankylosing spondylitis synovial fluid.

V and J are TRBV5-6 and TRBJ2-3; the D gene could be TRBD1 or TRBD2 (5 bases each). This clonotype originated in a male donor with ankylosing spondylitis. Sequenced input: blood, either unsorted or a sorted T cell fraction (not recorded which). The CDR3 sequence: CASSLFRGRDTDTQYF. Here the CDR3 DNA reads TGTGCCAGCAGCTTGTTCCGGGGCCGTGACACAGATACGCAGTATTTT.